The present T cell receptor (beta chain) was sequenced within a study of Graves' ophthalmopathy and Graves' hyperthyroidism. Aged 18 to 65, hyperthyroidism patients had been newly diagnosed, with under 2 months' duration. The authors amplified TCR beta CDR3 regions from RNA transcripts. First-round RT-PCR relied on HTBI primers, and a second-round multiplex PCR came next. A single record per CDR3 protein comes from TCRdb applying MiXCR to the multiplex PCR reads. The profile covers hundreds of thousands of distinct CDR3 sequences, with 22% appearing a single time and approximately 7.7% taken by the ten largest. V was clipped by 3 bases and J by 2 bases, with 17 bases between them. The CDR3 loop spans 16 amino acids. CDR1 and CDR2 from the germline V gene are LNHDA and SQIVND (reference sequence). The sample holds a few counts of this clonotype.

The V and J genes are TRBV19 and TRBJ2-7; D not resolved. The receptor was derived from a woman aged 18-29 years with stable Graves' hyperthyroidism. Some clones in this sample may be carry-over from other donors' samples. The sequencing sample was made of peripheral blood. DNA of the CDR3: TGTGCCAGTAGTATTTTCGTCGCGGATCCTCCCTACGAGCAGTACTTC. Encoded protein: CASSIFVADPPYEQYF.